A single sample is the source of the 20 T cell receptor beta chains below, sequenced in a study of blood T cell repertoires in COVID-19. The method was immunoSEQ multiplex PCR; TCRdb's version includes in-frame clones alone and lacks a portion of them. Among 85,000 to 100,000 clones, under 90% were seen once, and the ten largest hold 24%. Sequencing was carried out using peripheral blood. Source of these receptors: a human donor in a cohort sampled during active COVID-19.

The rearrangement links TRBV5-1 to TRBJ2-3; possibly TRBD1 for D (6 bases). Germline values: CDR1 SGHRS, CDR2 YFSETQ. The CDR3 is 15 residues long. Trimming took off 4 bases at V and 6 bases at J, with 18 bases between the two ends. The CDR3 DNA reads as TGCGCCAGCAGCGACACGGGACACCCCACGGATACGCAGTATTTT. Its protein is CASSDTGHPTDTQYF. The full variable domain, completed using reference TRBV5-1 and TRBJ2-3, is KAGVTQTPRYLIKTRGQQVTLSCSPISGHRSVSWYQQTPGQGLQFLFEYFSETQRNKGNFPGRFSGRQFSNSRSEMNVSTLELGDSALYLCASSDTGHPTDTQYFGPGTRLTVL.

This clone was detected only a few times. The gene calls are TRBV2 and TRBJ1-1; 7 bases are shared with TRBD1. The trim removed 6 bases at V and 0 bases at J, leaving 4 bases unmatched. This CDR3 has 14 residues. Germline CDR1 and CDR2: SNHLY and FYNNEI. The CDR3 protein is CASRNRGLNTEAFF. For the CDR3, the DNA is TGTGCCAGCAGAAACAGGGGCTTGAACACTGAAGCTTTCTTT. The variable domain in full, with the rest retrieved from reference TRBV2 and TRBJ1-1, is EPEVTQTPSHQVTQMGQEVILRCVPISNHLYFYWYRQILGQKVEFLVSFYNNEISEKSEIFDDQFSVERPDGSNFTLKIRSTKLEDSAMYFCASRNRGLNTEAFFGQGTRLTVV.

This sequence joins TRBV12-3 or TRBV12-4 and TRBJ1-5, with D hard to call. CDR3 size: 12 residues. The V and J ends lost 5 bases and 3 bases respectively, with 5 bases between them. This CDR3 is CASSPSNQPQHF. The DNA of the CDR3 is TGTGCCAGCAGTCCATCCAATCAGCCCCAGCATTTT.

This chain connects TRBV18 to TRBJ1-5, with 7 bases identical to TRBD1. Germline V CDR1 and CDR2: KGHSH, LQKENI. This CDR3 spans 15 amino acids. V lost 3 bases, J lost 5 bases, and 7 bases stayed unmatched. The CDR3 DNA sequence: TGTGCCAGCTCACCCGGGACAGCGTGGGATCAGCCCCAGCATTTT. Amino acids: CASSPGTAWDQPQHF.

This rearrangement joins TRBV14 to TRBJ1-4, with 8 bases aligning to TRBD1. Unmatched junction bases numbered 6, after V lost 6 bases and J lost 0 bases. The V gene's germline CDR1 is SGHDN and CDR2 FVKESK. CDR3 length: 16 amino acids. CDR3 bases: TGTGCCAGCAGTCGGACAGGGACCCCAACTAATGAAAAACTGTTTTTT. Amino acids: CASSRTGTPTNEKLFF.

This chain links TRBV7-2 with TRBJ2-3; 7 positions agree with TRBD2. The CDR3 has 18 residues. Germline CDR1 is SGHTA and CDR2 is FQGNSA. With V trimmed by 1 base and J by 0 bases, 10 bases remained unmatched. The CDR3, as DNA: TGTGCCAGCAGCTTAGTTGCGAGGAGCGGGGTTAGCACAGATACGCAGTATTTT. Translated: CASSLVARSGVSTDTQYF. The whole variable domain, remainder taken from reference TRBV7-2 and TRBJ2-3, is GAGVSQSPSNKVTEKGKDVELRCDPISGHTALYWYRQSLGQGLEFLIYFQGNSAPDKSGLPSDRFSAERTGGSVSTLTIQRTQQEDSAVYLCASSLVARSGVSTDTQYFGPGTRLTVL.

The CDR3 spells CASSLGSGGAFVQFF. CDR3 nucleotide sequence: TGTGCCAGCAGCTTAGGTAGCGGGGGGGCTTTTGTGCAGTTCTTC. The chain is built from TRBV7-2 and TRBJ2-1; 11 positions agree with TRBD2. V lost 1 base and J lost 12; bases outside the gene matches: 8. The germline V gene has CDR1 SGHTA and CDR2 FQGNSA. CDR3 length equals 15 residues.

V usage is TRBV27 and J usage is TRBJ1-3, with D possibly TRBD1 on 6 matching bases. Germline CDR1 and CDR2: MNHEY and SMNVEV (reference sequence). Deletions cut 5 bases from V and 1 base from J, with 9 bases between. This CDR3 has 14 amino acids. The CDR3 bases are TGTGCCAGCAGTGCCGGGACATCTGGAAACACCATATATTTT. It codes for CASSAGTSGNTIYF.

The chain is built from TRBV2 and TRBJ2-4; the D is unclear. The CDR3 has 12 residues. Trimming took off 8 bases at V and 5 bases at J, with 10 bases between the two ends. Germline CDR1 reads SNHLY; CDR2 reads FYNNEI. CDR3 sequence: CASDLDENIQYF. The CDR3 DNA follows: TGTGCCAGCGACTTAGATGAAAACATTCAGTACTTC.

This clone has only one observation. The chain combines TRBV29-1 with TRBJ1-2; no definite D call. The CDR3 length is 12 residues. Germline CDR1 is SQVTM and CDR2 is ANQGSEA. Trimming removed 0 bases from V and 6 bases from J, with 8 bases in between. CDR3 in amino acids: CSVEDYGDGYTF. The CDR3 region has the DNA TGCAGCGTTGAAGATTACGGTGATGGCTACACCTTC.

This clone was observed once. The gene calls are TRBV5-1 and TRBJ1-1; no firm D call. The CDR3 is made up of 14 amino acids. With 3 bases removed from V and 1 base from J, the gap between germline ends came to 10 bases. Germline V gene lookup returns CDR1 SGHRS and CDR2 YFSETQ. The CDR3 DNA is TGCGCCAGCAGCTGGAGTCCGGGGAACACTGAAGCTTTCTTT. Its translation is CASSWSPGNTEAFF.

This chain connects TRBV25-1 to TRBJ2-5; 9 bases align to TRBD2. This CDR3 comprises 16 residues. V lost 5 bases to trimming and J lost 2 bases; unmatched junction nucleotides: 9. From germline, CDR1 is MGHDK and CDR2 SYGVNS. CDR3 region: CASSILAGMLQETQYF. The CDR3 DNA is TGTGCCAGCAGTATCCTAGCGGGGATGCTACAAGAGACCCAGTACTTC.

This clone appeared a few times. The J gene is TRBJ1-1, the V gene TRBV2; no definite D call. The germline V gene encodes CDR1 SNHLY and CDR2 FYNNEI. This CDR3 region has 15 residues. V lost 7 bases and J 1 base, leaving 16 bases between the germline ends. CDR3 sequence reads: CASMVRGLSNTEAFF. The CDR3 DNA reads TGTGCCAGCATGGTCCGCGGATTGTCGAACACTGAAGCTTTCTTT.

A single count supports this clone. The chain recombines TRBV2 with TRBJ1-1, with no clear D. CDR3 length equals 13 residues. V gave up 7 bases and J gave up 0 bases, with 9 bases separating them. CDR1 SNHLY and CDR2 FYNNEI come from the germline V gene. CDR3 DNA: TGTGCCAGCATGGTAGATTTGAACACTGAAGCTTTCTTT. Translated: CASMVDLNTEAFF.

The chain couples TRBV5-1 to TRBJ2-1; 9 nucleotides line up with TRBD1. The trim removed 0 bases at V and 4 bases at J, leaving 5 bases unmatched. Germline lookup yields CDR1 SGHRS and CDR2 YFSETQ. The CDR3 consists of 16 residues. The CDR3 coding sequence is TGCGCCAGCAGCTTGGGGGACAGGGCCCTATACAATGAGCAGTTCTTC. Translation: CASSLGDRALYNEQFF.

V is TRBV5-5 and J is TRBJ2-1, with D perhaps matching TRBD1 (5 bases). Germline CDR1 SGHKS, CDR2 YYEKEE (reference sequence). V lost 3 bases and J lost 8, with 15 bases in between. There are 14 residues in the CDR3. The DNA of the CDR3 is TGTGCCAGCAGCTCGACAGTTACTCAGGATGAGCAGTTCTTC. It is translated as CASSSTVTQDEQFF. Looking up the rest from reference TRBV5-5 and TRBJ2-1 gives the full variable domain: DAGVTQSPTHLIKTRGQQVTLRCSPISGHKSVSWYQQVLGQGPQFIFQYYEKEERGRGNFPDRFSARQFPNYSSELNVNALLLGDSALYLCASSSTVTQDEQFFGPGTRLTVL.

The rearrangement joins TRBV15 to TRBJ2-7; TRBD2 aligns across 14 bases. CDR3 length: 17 residues. Looked up from germline, CDR1 is LNHNV and CDR2 is YYDKDF (reference sequence). With V trimmed by 6 bases and J by 3 bases, 10 bases remained unmatched. The chain's CDR3 is CATRDGTSGSKGYEQYF. CDR3 nucleotides: TGTGCCACCAGAGACGGGACTAGCGGGAGTAAAGGCTACGAGCAGTACTTC.

This chain joins TRBV4-2 and TRBJ2-1; TRBD2 aligns across 9 bases. With 3 bases clipped from V and 4 bases from J, the junction kept 10 bases outside the gene matches. The germline V gene has CDR1 LGHNA and CDR2 YNFKEQ. CDR3 length equals 17 residues. DNA of the CDR3: TGTGCCAGCAGCCAGGGGGCGTTGGCGGGAGGGTACAATGAGCAGTTCTTC. Its translation: CASSQGALAGGYNEQFF.

The rearrangement links TRBV6-1 to TRBJ2-7; 9 bases agree with TRBD2. The germline CDR1 and CDR2 sequences are MNHNS and SASEGT. CDR3 length: 18 residues. V lost 0 bases and J lost 2; bases outside the gene matches: 11. CDR3 loop: CASSEAAGGLARTYEQYF. The CDR3 coding sequence is TGTGCCAGCAGTGAAGCAGCCGGGGGACTAGCACGTACCTACGAGCAGTACTTC.

Only a few counts were recorded for this clone. J is TRBJ1-1 and V is TRBV4-3, with D possibly being TRBD1 (6 bases). Trimming pared 1 base from V and 1 base from J, leaving 7 bases between. This CDR3 is 14 amino acids long. From germline, CDR1 is LGHNA and CDR2 YSLEER. The chain's CDR3 is CASSQGTANTEAFF. DNA for the CDR3: TGCGCCAGCAGCCAAGGGACAGCGAACACTGAAGCTTTCTTT.